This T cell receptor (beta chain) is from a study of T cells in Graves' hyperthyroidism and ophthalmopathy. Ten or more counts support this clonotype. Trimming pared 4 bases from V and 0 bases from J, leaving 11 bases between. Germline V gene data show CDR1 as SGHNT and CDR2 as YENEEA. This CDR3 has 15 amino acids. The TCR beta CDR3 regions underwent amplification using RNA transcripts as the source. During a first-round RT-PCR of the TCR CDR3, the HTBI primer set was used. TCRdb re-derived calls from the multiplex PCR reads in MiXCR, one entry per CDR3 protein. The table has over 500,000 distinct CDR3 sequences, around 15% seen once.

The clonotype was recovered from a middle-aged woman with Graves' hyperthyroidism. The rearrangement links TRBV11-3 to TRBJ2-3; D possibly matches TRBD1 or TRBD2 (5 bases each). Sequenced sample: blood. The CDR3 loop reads CASSSDWGSTDTQYF. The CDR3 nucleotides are TGTGCCAGCAGCTCCGACTGGGGGAGCACAGATACGCAGTATTTT.